The 27 T cell receptor beta chains below come from one sample, sequenced in a study of blood T cell repertoires in COVID-19. Clones were sequenced by immunoSEQ multiplex PCR, and TCRdb holds only the in-frame ones, with some missing. This sample has roughly 520,000 clones, with 88% found just once. Specimen: PBMCs or T cells enriched from blood (not recorded which). These receptors all come from a woman between 40 and 50 years old who had recovered from COVID-19.

The chain combines TRBV7-9 with TRBJ2-7, with D unresolved. The CDR3 extends over 14 amino acids. From germline, CDR1 is SEHNR and CDR2 FQNEAQ (reference sequence). With 1 base removed from V and 7 bases from J, the gap between germline ends came to 14 bases. CDR3 loop: CASSLEASPGEQYF. CDR3 DNA: TGTGCCAGCAGCTTAGAGGCGTCTCCCGGGGAGCAGTACTTC. Full variable domain (outside the CDR3, taken from reference TRBV7-9 and TRBJ2-7): DTGVSQNPRHKITKRGQNVTFRCDPISEHNRLYWYRQTLGQGPEFLTYFQNEAQLEKSRLLSDRFSAERPKGSFSTLEIQRTEQGDSAMYLCASSLEASPGEQYFGPGTRLTVT.

The CDR3 DNA reads TGTGCCAGCAGCTTAGCGCGAGCGGGAGACTCAGATACGCAGTATTTT. It is translated as CASSLARAGDSDTQYF. V is TRBV7-2 and J is TRBJ2-3; 8 bases align to TRBD2. Germline trimming cut 0 bases from V and 4 bases from J; bases unmatched to any gene: 6. There are 16 residues in the CDR3. Germline CDR1 reads SGHTA; CDR2 reads FQGNSA.

This clone was detected once. V is TRBV4-3 and J is TRBJ2-1; 13 bases map to TRBD2. The CDR3 is 18 amino acids. CDR1 and CDR2 (germline): LGHNA, YSLEER. V dropped 5 bases and J dropped 8; count of bases not matched to a gene: 15. The CDR3 is CASSETSGRALPNYEQFF. The CDR3 nucleotides read TGCGCCAGCAGCGAAACTAGCGGGAGGGCTCTCCCCAATTATGAGCAGTTCTTC.

CDR3 sequence: CASSLSAQVELFF. As DNA, the CDR3 is TGCGCCAGCAGCTTGTCGGCACAGGTGGAGCTGTTTTTT. The chain is built from TRBV5-1 and TRBJ2-2; D may be TRBD1 (5 bases). This CDR3 spans 13 amino acids. With 1 base removed from V and 10 bases from J, the gap between germline ends came to 11 bases. Per germline, CDR1 SGHRS and CDR2 YFSETQ.

The chain couples TRBV10-3 to TRBJ2-7, with TRBD2 matching over 7 bases. The CDR3 is 16 residues long. The V segment lost 7 bases and the J segment 3 bases; nucleotides outside the gene matches: 15. The germline CDR1 and CDR2 sequences are ENHRY and SYGVKD. CDR3 coding DNA: TGTGCCATCAACCGCAGAACCCGGGGAGGGGACTACGAGCAGTACTTC. Its protein is CAINRRTRGGDYEQYF.

Remarks on this clone: The same CDR3 arises from other DNA sequences in this sample as well. V gene TRBV6-5 combines with J gene TRBJ1-2; D perhaps matches TRBD1 (5 bases). Trimming took off 2 bases at V and 3 bases at J, with 7 bases between the two ends. The CDR3 is 13 residues long. Germline lookup yields CDR1 MNHEY and CDR2 SVGAGI. DNA of the CDR3: TGTGCCAGCAGTTACGGGGCGGACTATGGCTACACCTTC. It translates to CASSYGADYGYTF.

The chain carries TRBV11-3 and TRBJ2-1; TRBD1 agrees at 9 bases. Trimming at V came to 2 bases and at J to 14 bases, leaving 7 bases not matched to a gene. Germline V gives CDR1 SGHNT, CDR2 YENEEA. The CDR3 loop spans 13 amino acids. Here the CDR3 reads CASSLNVGQGEFF. In DNA, the CDR3 is TGTGCCAGCAGCTTAAATGTGGGACAGGGAGAGTTCTTC.

This chain uses TRBV4-1 with TRBJ2-1; 7 positions match TRBD1. V dropped 0 bases and J dropped 5; count of bases not matched to a gene: 4. Germline CDR1 is MGHRA and CDR2 is YSYEKL. CDR3 length equals 15 residues. This CDR3 is CASSQDYRGDNEQFF. The CDR3 region has the DNA TGCGCCAGCAGCCAAGATTACAGGGGCGACAATGAGCAGTTCTTC.

V and J are TRBV5-1 and TRBJ1-3; D is undetermined. The CDR3 sequence is 13 residues long. Germline V gives CDR1 SGHRS, CDR2 YFSETQ. Trimming removed 3 bases from V and 4 bases from J, with 8 bases in between. The CDR3 spells CASSWGGGNTIYF. CDR3 coding DNA: TGCGCCAGCAGCTGGGGAGGAGGAAACACCATATATTTT.

V gene TRBV29-1 combines with J gene TRBJ1-4; D is possibly TRBD1 (6 bases). Germline V CDR1 and CDR2: SQVTM, ANQGSEA. Trimming took off 6 bases at V and 7 bases at J, with 15 bases between the two ends. This CDR3 is built from 13 residues. The CDR3 spells CSVPSPGAEKLFF. The CDR3 nucleotides read TGCAGCGTCCCCTCTCCAGGGGCTGAAAAACTGTTTTTT.

The J gene is TRBJ2-7, the V gene TRBV15; 8 bases agree with TRBD1. This CDR3 region has 14 residues. Losses at the gene ends were 3 bases for V and 4 bases for J; bases not matched to a gene: 5. Germline V gene sequence: CDR1 LNHNV, CDR2 YYDKDF (reference sequence). CDR3 sequence: CATSRTGTGYEQYF. The CDR3 DNA is TGTGCCACCAGCAGGACCGGGACAGGTTACGAGCAGTACTTC.

The chain employs TRBV5-1 and TRBJ2-1; 7 positions match TRBD2. From germline, CDR1 is SGHRS and CDR2 YFSETQ. CDR3 length: 15 residues. J gave up 0 bases and V 4 bases, and 4 bases lay outside the gene matches. In DNA form, the CDR3 reads TGCGCCAGCAGCCTGGCGGGAGTCTCCTACAATGAGCAGTTCTTC. This gives the protein CASSLAGVSYNEQFF.

The rearrangement joins TRBV5-4 to TRBJ1-4; 7 bases align to TRBD1. Germline lookup yields CDR1 SGHNT and CDR2 YYREEE (reference sequence). The ends lost 4 bases at V and 0 bases at J; junction bases unmatched: 12. This CDR3 is 18 amino acids long. Written as DNA, the CDR3 is TGTGCCAGCAGCCCCAACAGGGGATCGGCTGCAACTAATGAAAAACTGTTTTTT. It codes for CASSPNRGSAATNEKLFF.

V and J are TRBV29-1 and TRBJ1-1; maybe TRBD1 (5 bases). V gave up 5 bases and J gave up 6 bases, with 10 bases separating them. Germline lookup yields CDR1 SQVTM and CDR2 ANQGSEA. The CDR3 length is 11 residues. DNA for the CDR3: TGCAGCGTTAATCAGGGCGCTGAAGCTTTCTTT. It specifies CSVNQGAEAFF.

CDR3 in DNA: TGTGCCAGCAGCTTAGGCCGGACTCCTCGCGAAAAACTGTTTTTT. It translates to CASSLGRTPREKLFF. The genes are TRBV7-9 and TRBJ1-4; D ambiguous. The CDR3 sequence is 15 residues long. Germline V CDR1 and CDR2: SEHNR, FQNEAQ (reference sequence). V lost 1 base and J lost 8, with 14 bases in between.

The V and J genes are TRBV4-1 and TRBJ1-2; 10 bases agree with TRBD1. CDR3 length: 15 amino acids. The V gene end was trimmed by 4 bases and the J gene end by 8 bases; junction bases not matched to a gene: 10. Per germline, CDR1 MGHRA and CDR2 YSYEKL. CDR3: CASSPRQGAGWGYTF. CDR3 DNA: TGCGCCAGCAGCCCCCGACAGGGGGCGGGATGGGGCTACACCTTC.

V usage is TRBV19 and J usage is TRBJ1-1; D ambiguous. Germline assignment: CDR1 LNHDA and CDR2 SQIVND (reference sequence). Trimming took off 4 bases at V and 5 bases at J, with 8 bases between the two ends. The CDR3 loop spans 12 amino acids. In nucleotides, the CDR3 is TGTGCCAGTAGTAGGCCATCGACTGAAGCTTTCTTT. Encoded protein: CASSRPSTEAFF.

This rearrangement joins TRBV13 to TRBJ2-1, with D possibly being TRBD1 (8 bases). Germline CDR1 PRHDT, CDR2 FYEKMQ (reference sequence). Trimming stripped 7 bases from V and 6 bases from J, with 13 bases between. This CDR3 comprises 13 residues. The CDR3 DNA sequence: TGTGCCAGCAACAGGGGGGGGGCCAATGAGCAGTTCTTC. Protein product: CASNRGGANEQFF.

The chain links TRBV24-1 to TRBJ2-7, with D unresolved. Germline V gives CDR1 KGHDR, CDR2 SFDVKD. V dropped 3 bases and J dropped 3 bases, with 17 bases sitting between them. This CDR3 has 16 amino acids. The CDR3 sequence is CATSDAASAAFYEQYF. The CDR3 bases are TGTGCCACCAGTGATGCGGCGTCGGCGGCCTTCTACGAGCAGTACTTC.

V gene TRBV5-4 combines with J gene TRBJ1-5; D is undetermined. The germline gives CDR1 SGHNT, CDR2 YYREEE (reference sequence). The ends were cut back, 0 bases at V and 7 bases at J, with 8 bases in the middle. The CDR3 is 13 amino acids. The CDR3 DNA is TGTGCCAGCAGCTTGGGGAGGGAGCAGCCCCAGCATTTT. Its translation: CASSLGREQPQHF.

The chain is built from TRBV7-2 and TRBJ1-6; D is perhaps TRBD1 (6 bases). The CDR3 has 15 residues. Trimming stripped 5 bases from V and 9 bases from J, with 17 bases between. Germline CDR1 reads SGHTA; CDR2 reads FQGNSA. CDR3 in amino acids: CASSQSPGAGSPLHF. The CDR3 coding sequence is TGTGCCAGCAGCCAATCCCCAGGGGCCGGTTCACCCCTCCACTTT.

This clone was detected a few times. At one boundary the junction diverges from the germline segment, which might be a read error. This chain connects TRBV4-1 to TRBJ1-4; a weak D match, TRBD1 (6 bases). CDR1 is MGHRA, CDR2 YSYEKL, per germline. This CDR3 spans 15 amino acids. The CDR3: CASSQAGAPNEKLFF. CDR3 DNA: TGCGCCAGCAGTCAAGCAGGGGCTCCCAATGAAAAACTGTTTTTT.

This sequence joins TRBV12-5 and TRBJ1-5; 10 bases fit TRBD1. The CDR3 loop spans 17 amino acids. With 2 bases clipped from V and 6 bases from J, the junction kept 10 bases outside the gene matches. Germline V gives CDR1 LGHNT, CDR2 FRNRAP. CDR3 sequence reads: CASGLPTTGGVSQPQHF. The DNA for the CDR3 is TGTGCTAGTGGTTTGCCGACGACAGGGGGCGTCAGTCAGCCCCAGCATTTT.

V usage is TRBV5-1 and J usage is TRBJ2-7, with 9 bases that match TRBD1. Unmatched junction bases numbered 5, after V lost 0 bases and J lost 7 bases. This CDR3 has 14 amino acids. The germline V gene has CDR1 SGHRS and CDR2 YFSETQ. CDR3: CASSLGQGGEEQYF. The CDR3 DNA reads as TGCGCCAGCAGCTTGGGACAGGGGGGCGAAGAGCAGTACTTC. Filled out from reference TRBV5-1 and TRBJ2-7, the complete variable domain reads KAGVTQTPRYLIKTRGQQVTLSCSPISGHRSVSWYQQTPGQGLQFLFEYFSETQRNKGNFPGRFSGRQFSNSRSEMNVSTLELGDSALYLCASSLGQGGEEQYFGPGTRLTVT.

The chain recombines TRBV27 with TRBJ1-6; a weak D match, TRBD1 (6 bases). Germline V CDR1 and CDR2: MNHEY, SMNVEV (reference sequence). The V end was cut by 4 bases, the J end by 0 bases, with 25 bases between. The CDR3 is made up of 21 amino acids. The CDR3 DNA is TGTGCCAGCAGTTCGACAACGGGACATCTCACCCCAAGCTCCTATAATTCACCCCTCCACTTT. Its protein is CASSSTTGHLTPSSYNSPLHF.

This chain connects TRBV18 to TRBJ2-5, with TRBD1 matching 7 bases. This CDR3 has 15 amino acids. With 2 bases clipped from V and 5 bases from J, the junction kept 8 bases outside the gene matches. CDR1 and CDR2 from the germline V gene are KGHSH and LQKENI. The CDR3 DNA reads as TGTGCCAGCTCACCAAACAGGGGATTTTGGGAGACCCAGTACTTC. This gives the protein CASSPNRGFWETQYF.

The V and J genes are TRBV2 and TRBJ2-1, with D maybe TRBD1 (5 bases). The CDR3 covers 14 residues. Germline assignment: CDR1 SNHLY and CDR2 FYNNEI. Between the trimmed V and J ends, which lost 5 bases and 4 bases, there was a span of 12 bases. The CDR3 is CASSQSGAYNEQFF. CDR3 bases: TGTGCCAGCAGTCAATCTGGGGCTTACAATGAGCAGTTCTTC.